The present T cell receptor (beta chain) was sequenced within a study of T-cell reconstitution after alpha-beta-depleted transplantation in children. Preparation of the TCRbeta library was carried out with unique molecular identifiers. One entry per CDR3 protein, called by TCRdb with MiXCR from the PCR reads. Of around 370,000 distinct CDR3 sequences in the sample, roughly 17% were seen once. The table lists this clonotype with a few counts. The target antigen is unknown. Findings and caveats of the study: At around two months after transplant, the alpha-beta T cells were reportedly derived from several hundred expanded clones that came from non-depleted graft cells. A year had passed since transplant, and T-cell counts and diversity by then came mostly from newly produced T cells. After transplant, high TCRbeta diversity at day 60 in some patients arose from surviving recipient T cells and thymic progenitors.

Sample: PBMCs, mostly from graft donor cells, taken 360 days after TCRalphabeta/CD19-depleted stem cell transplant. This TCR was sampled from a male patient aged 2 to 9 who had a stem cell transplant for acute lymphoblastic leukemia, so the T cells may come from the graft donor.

The CDR3 DNA reads TGCAGTGCTAGTCGACTAGCTGGCTACGAGCAGTACTTC. Its translation is CSASRLAGYEQYF. The chain employs TRBV20-1 and TRBJ2-7, with 7 bases matching TRBD2. The germline CDR1 and CDR2 sequences are DFQATT and SNEGSKA (reference sequence). This CDR3 has 13 amino acids. After removal of 3 bases from V and 3 bases from J, the junction contained 5 bases not matched to a gene.